A selection of T cell receptor beta chains follows, all from one sample in a study of T cell repertoires in cytomegalovirus infection. TCRdb re-derived calls from the reads in MiXCR, one entry per CDR3 protein. This sample has a few hundred thousand distinct CDR3 sequences; under 45% occur once, and the top ten carry around 45%. Their antigen targets remain unknown. Sequenced material: cultured PBMCs, taken from culture after CMV antigen stimulation. Source of these receptors: a human donor in good health (CMV status not recorded). Some clones in this sample may be carry-over from other donors' samples. Both conserved end residues are part of each CDR3. D genes are given only for firm matches. A row's size may be missing; if present it is once, few, many or a size class.

j_call | d_call | clone_size | v_call | cdr3_nt | cdr3_aa
TRBJ2-7 | NA | NA | TRBV4-2 | TGTGCCAGCAGCCAAGGGACTATGGTGAACGAGCAGTACTTC | CASSQGTMVNEQYF
TRBJ2-7 | NA | few | TRBV7-2 | TGTGCCAGCAGCTTATGGGCTACCTACGAGCAGTACTTC | CASSLWATYEQYF
TRBJ2-1 | NA | NA | TRBV7-9 | TGTGCCAGCAGCTCCCGGGACCCCTACAATGAGCAGTTCTTC | CASSSRDPYNEQFF
TRBJ2-4 | TRBD1 | NA | TRBV19 | TGTGCCAGTACCCCGGGACAGGGACCCATTCAGTACTTC | CASTPGQGPIQYF
TRBJ2-2 | TRBD2 | NA | TRBV4-2 | TGTGCCAGCAGCCAAGCGGGGGGGCTCGGGGAGCTGTTTTTT | CASSQAGGLGELFF
TRBJ1-1 | NA | few | TRBV12-3/TRBV12-4 | TGTGCCAGCAGTTCTCGGGGGGCGGATAACACTGAAGCTTTCTTT | CASSSRGADNTEAFF
TRBJ1-6 | NA | NA | TRBV28 | TGTGCCACCCAGGCTTATAATTCACCCCTCCACTTT | CATQAYNSPLHF
TRBJ1-3 | NA | many | TRBV7-2 | TGTGCCAGCAGCCCCCAGGGAGGGTATTCTGGAAACACCATATATTTT | CASSPQGGYSGNTIYF
TRBJ2-7 | TRBD1 | NA | TRBV30 | TGTGCCTGTATTATAGGACAGGGGGGTCGGTACTTC | CACIIGQGGRYF
TRBJ1-4 | NA | NA | TRBV12-3/TRBV12-4 | TGTGCCAGCAGTTTGGCCACAGGCTCCAATGAAAAACTGTTTTTT | CASSLATGSNEKLFF
TRBJ2-1 | NA | NA | TRBV4-1 | TGCGCCAGCAGCCAAGATCAGAGTCCTTACAATGAGCAGTTCTTC | CASSQDQSPYNEQFF
TRBJ2-5 | TRBD2 | NA | TRBV7-6 | TGTGCCAGCAGCTTAGCAGGGACTAGCGGGGGGTTGGAGACCCAGTACTTC | CASSLAGTSGGLETQYF
TRBJ2-4 | NA | few | TRBV7-8 | TGTGCCAGCAGCTTCTCCCGAGTTGGGGTAGCCAAAAACATTCAGTACTTC | CASSFSRVGVAKNIQYF
TRBJ2-2 | NA | NA | TRBV7-2 | TGTGCCAGCAGCTCGGTCGGGCAGGCGAACACCGGGGAGCTGTTTTTT | CASSSVGQANTGELFF
TRBJ2-2 | NA | NA | TRBV2 | TGTGCCAGCAGTGAAAACCGAGCGGTCACCGGGGAGCTGTTTTTT | CASSENRAVTGELFF
TRBJ1-4 | NA | few | TRBV7-8 | TGTGCCAGCAGCTTAGCGGGGTTCGGGGTCCCCACTAATGAAAAACTGTTTTTT | CASSLAGFGVPTNEKLFF
TRBJ2-7 | NA | once | TRBV2 | TGTGCCAGCAGATACTTAGACAGCTCCTACGAGCAGTACTTC | CASRYLDSSYEQYF